A single sample is the source of the 28 T cell receptor beta chains below, sequenced in a study of human CD8 memory T cell subsets. Researchers made TCR beta libraries via UMI-labeled 5' RACE. TCRdb reworked the 5' RACE reads into one entry per CDR3 protein, no DNA. Seen in this sample are around 10,000 distinct CDR3 sequences; the ten most common clones hold 15%. The sample was CD8+ stem-like memory T cells (TSCM and TCM) sorted from PBMCs. Subset given: stem-like memory CD8 T cells (TSTEM), CCR7+ PD-1- TIGIT-. These receptors were collected from a human donor in good health.

The rearrangement joins TRBV5-1 to TRBJ2-3; as DNA is missing, the TRBD1 call by TCRdb cannot be tested. Germline CDR1 reads SGHRS; CDR2 reads YFSETQ. The CDR3 has 15 amino acids. The CDR3 here is CASSFTGERTDTQYF.

This clonotype is medium-sized (0.01 to 0.1%) by frequency. The gene calls are TRBV28 and TRBJ1-6. In germline, CDR1 is MDHEN, CDR2 SYDVKM. The CDR3 spans 14 residues. CDR3 protein: CASRPNYGGSPLHF.

This sequence joins TRBV6-5 and TRBJ2-1; TCRdb returns TRBD1, unconfirmable since there is no DNA. The CDR3 loop spans 18 amino acids. Germline-derived CDR1 and CDR2 are MNHEY and SVGAGI. The CDR3 sequence: CASSYSSPGQGRDNEQFF.

The chain is built from TRBV14 and TRBJ2-1. The CDR3 totals 13 residues. Germline loops: CDR1 SGHDN, CDR2 FVKESK. The CDR3 sequence is CASSQVRMNEQFF.

This chain joins TRBV5-1 and TRBJ2-3; TCRdb picks TRBD1, but there is no DNA to check that call. Germline V gene lookup returns CDR1 SGHRS and CDR2 YFSETQ. This CDR3 region has 15 residues. The CDR3 protein is CASSSLTGVTDTQYF.

The chain employs TRBV6-6 and TRBJ2-3; the TCRdb call, TRBD2, lacks DNA for checking. Looked up from germline, CDR1 is MNHNY and CDR2 is SVGAGI (reference sequence). The CDR3 runs to 14 residues. The CDR3 protein is CASSAERSTDTQYF.

This chain joins TRBV11-2 and TRBJ2-1. The CDR3 is made up of 15 amino acids. From germline, CDR1 is SGHAT and CDR2 FQNNGV. CDR3 amino acids: CASRLSNPILGEQFF.

By frequency, this clonotype registers medium-sized. The chain recombines TRBV12-3 or TRBV12-4 with TRBJ2-5. This CDR3 has 12 residues. The CDR3 protein is CASRRRSETQYF.

Measured by frequency, this clonotype is medium-sized. J is TRBJ2-2 and V is TRBV29-1. The CDR3 has 15 amino acids. Germline assignment: CDR1 SQVTM and CDR2 ANQGSEA. CDR3 sequence: CSVQLGWTNTGELFF.

The J gene is TRBJ2-5, the V gene TRBV28; TCRdb calls TRBD2, which cannot be checked without DNA. This CDR3 has 16 residues. Germline CDR1 MDHEN, CDR2 SYDVKM. The CDR3 protein is CASSLTNLAMGETQYF.

J is TRBJ1-6 and V is TRBV28. The CDR3 contains 14 residues. Germline CDR1 and CDR2: MDHEN and SYDVKM. The CDR3 spells CASSFLTGSLSLHF.

The chain recombines TRBV29-1 with TRBJ1-2; lacking DNA, the TRBD1 call made by TCRdb goes unchecked. Germline V lookup: CDR1 SQVTM, CDR2 ANQGSEA. The CDR3 consists of 12 residues. CDR3 loop: CSETTGAHGYTF.

J is TRBJ1-2 and V is TRBV7-9; TCRdb's assignment of TRBD1 cannot be checked, as there is no DNA. This CDR3 has 15 amino acids. Looked up from germline, CDR1 is SEHNR and CDR2 is FQNEAQ (reference sequence). CDR3 residues: CASSLKEGALEGYTF.

The chain has TRBV7-9 and TRBJ2-7; TCRdb selects TRBD1, and the lack of DNA leaves this call unchecked. The CDR3 runs to 13 residues. Germline CDR1 and CDR2: SEHNR and FQNEAQ (reference sequence). CDR3: CASSRTGSGEQYF.

The chain carries TRBV7-2 and TRBJ1-1. The CDR3 has 14 amino acids. CDR1 SGHTA and CDR2 FQGNSA come from the germline V gene. The CDR3: CASSLGSEFTEAFF. The full variable domain, completed using reference TRBV7-2 and TRBJ1-1, is GAGVSQSPSNKVTEKGKDVELRCDPISGHTALYWYRQSLGQGLEFLIYFQGNSAPDKSGLPSDRFSAERTGGSVSTLTIQRTQQEDSAVYLCASSLGSEFTEAFFGQGTRLTVV.

The genes are TRBV21-1 and TRBJ2-5; TCRdb outputs TRBD1, but without DNA this stays unchecked. TRBV21-1 is described as a pseudogene. The CDR3 spans 15 residues. CDR3 amino acids: CASSKKGRGQGTQYF.

The chain joins TRBV15 to TRBJ2-5; the TCRdb call, TRBD2, lacks DNA for checking. CDR1 is LNHNV, CDR2 YYDKDF, per germline (reference sequence). The CDR3 is 15 residues long. The CDR3 reads CATSSRLAGWETQYF.

Considering frequency, this clonotype is medium-sized. The V and J genes are TRBV20-1 and TRBJ1-6; no DNA is available, so the TRBD1 call from TCRdb remains unchecked. The CDR3 consists of 14 residues. Germline loops: CDR1 DFQATT, CDR2 SNEGSKA (reference sequence). The CDR3 loop is CSAGAGTANSPLHF.

CDR3 sequence: CASSRRVEETQYF. This chain joins TRBV7-9 and TRBJ2-5. The CDR3 is 13 residues long. Germline V lookup: CDR1 SEHNR, CDR2 FQNEAQ (reference sequence).

This chain joins TRBV28 and TRBJ1-5; TCRdb indicates TRBD1, and absent DNA this call remains unverified. Germline V CDR1 and CDR2: MDHEN, SYDVKM. CDR3 length equals 17 residues. CDR3 sequence: CASSLGAGIDSNQPQHF.

V gene TRBV6-5 combines with J gene TRBJ2-7; the D gene TCRdb calls, TRBD1, cannot be checked with no DNA. Germline CDR1 reads MNHEY; CDR2 reads SVGAGI. The CDR3 has 15 residues. CDR3: CASSYGGTQGHEQYF.

V is TRBV15 and J is TRBJ1-1; TCRdb selects TRBD1, and the lack of DNA leaves this call unchecked. There are 13 residues in the CDR3. CDR1 and CDR2 (germline): LNHNV, YYDKDF (reference sequence). This CDR3 is CATSATGDTEAFF.

This clonotype is labeled medium-sized based on frequency. The chain has TRBV7-9 and TRBJ1-2; TCRdb returns TRBD1, unconfirmable since there is no DNA. This CDR3 contains 15 residues. Germline loops: CDR1 SEHNR, CDR2 FQNEAQ (reference sequence). CDR3 region: CASSLGTGATDGYTF.

The rearrangement links TRBV15 to TRBJ2-2. CDR1 and CDR2 (germline): LNHNV, YYDKDF (reference sequence). The CDR3 is 16 amino acids. The CDR3 spells CATSRYSLAITGELFF. Looking up the rest from reference TRBV15 and TRBJ2-2 gives the full variable domain: DAMVIQNPRYQVTQFGKPVTLSCSQTLNHNVMYWYQQKSSQAPKLLFHYYDKDFNNEADTPDNFQSRRPNTSFCFLDIRSPGLGDTAMYLCATSRYSLAITGELFFGEGSRLTVL.

The rearrangement joins TRBV11-3 to TRBJ2-7; absent DNA, TCRdb's TRBD1 call cannot be checked. The V gene's germline CDR1 is SGHNT and CDR2 YENEEA. The CDR3 spans 15 residues. CDR3 sequence reads: CASSPRGTASYEQYF.

This CDR3 is CASSVGTGEGYTF. J is TRBJ1-2 and V is TRBV9; TCRdb proposes TRBD1, but this gene call is untestable without DNA. The germline V gene encodes CDR1 SGDLS and CDR2 YYNGEE. CDR3 length: 13 amino acids. Combining the CDR3 with reference TRBV9 and TRBJ1-2 gives the whole variable domain DSGVTQTPKHLITATGQRVTLRCSPRSGDLSVYWYQQSLDQGLQFLIQYYNGEERAKGNILERFSAQQFPDLHSELNLSSLELGDSALYFCASSVGTGEGYTFGSGTRLTVV.

This rearrangement joins TRBV6-5 to TRBJ2-2; the TRBD1 assignment by TCRdb is unverifiable without DNA. The germline V gene has CDR1 MNHEY and CDR2 SVGAGI. The CDR3 loop spans 15 amino acids. This CDR3 reads CASSYGQGITGELFF.

The rearrangement links TRBV5-1 to TRBJ1-1; checking the TCRdb D call of TRBD1 is not possible without DNA. The germline V gene encodes CDR1 SGHRS and CDR2 YFSETQ. The CDR3 consists of 14 residues. The CDR3 reads CASSLAVATDEAFF.